The T cell receptor beta chain described here comes from a study of long-term antiretroviral therapy in people with HIV. Notes on the study in general: Post-treatment diversity went higher with ART but stayed below transplant donor controls. HIV repertoires showed narrower CDR3 length ranges than controls.

Survey-level immunoSEQ v3.0 assays were run. This table comes from immunoSEQ multiplex PCR, and its TCRdb copy is limited to in-frame clones, with some not included. The table lists about 19,000 clones, 80% to 90% of them singletons. Note on this clone: Its antigen is unidentified.

This CDR3 spans 16 amino acids. Germline V CDR1 and CDR2: SEHNR, FQNEAQ (reference sequence). J was trimmed by 2 bases and V by 5 bases; bases with no gene match: 9. The sequencing used unsorted PBMCs, collected 2.1 years after starting antiretroviral therapy. This clonotype was obtained from a man aged 18-30 years with HIV. The rearrangement links TRBV7-9 to TRBJ2-1; 7 nucleotides line up with TRBD2. The CDR3 sequence: CASSPSSGPTYNEQFF. CDR3 coding DNA: TGTGCCAGCAGCCCATCTAGCGGCCCAACCTACAATGAGCAGTTCTTC.